What follows is one T cell receptor (beta chain) and its context. This CDR3 contains 13 residues. V gave up 1 base and J gave up 2 bases, with 6 bases separating them. The data were obtained in a study of blood T cells in healthy people across ages. Alongside a J-beta primer mix, a sample-barcoded 5' primer served in a second PCR lasting about 7 to 12 cycles. TCRdb recomputed calls from the 5' RACE reads with MiXCR, one row per CDR3 protein. This sample has 710,000 or so distinct CDR3 sequences, with approximately 22% found just once. The V and J genes are TRBV12-3 or TRBV12-4 and TRBJ2-7; D not resolved. This receptor was taken from a man between 65 and 80 years old in good health. Sample: blood. CDR3 residues: CASSLEAAYEQYF. CDR3 nucleotides: TGTGCCAGCAGTTTAGAGGCGGCCTACGAGCAGTACTTC.